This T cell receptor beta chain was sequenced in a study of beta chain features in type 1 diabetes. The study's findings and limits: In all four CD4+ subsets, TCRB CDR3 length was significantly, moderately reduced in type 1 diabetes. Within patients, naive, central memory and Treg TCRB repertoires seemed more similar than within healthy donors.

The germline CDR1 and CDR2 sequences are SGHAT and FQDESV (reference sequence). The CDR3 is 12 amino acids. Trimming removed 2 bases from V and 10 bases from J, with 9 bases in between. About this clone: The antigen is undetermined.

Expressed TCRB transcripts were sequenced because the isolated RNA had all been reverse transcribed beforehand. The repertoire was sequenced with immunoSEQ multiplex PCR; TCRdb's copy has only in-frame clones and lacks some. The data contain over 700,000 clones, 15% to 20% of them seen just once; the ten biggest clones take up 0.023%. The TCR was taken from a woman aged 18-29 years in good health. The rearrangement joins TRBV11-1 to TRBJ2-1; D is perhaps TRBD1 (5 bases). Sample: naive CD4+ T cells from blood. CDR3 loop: CASSLRDREQFF. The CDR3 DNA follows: TGTGCCAGCAGCTTACGAGACAGAGAGCAGTTCTTC.